This T cell receptor (beta chain) emerged from a study of T-cell reconstitution after alpha-beta-depleted transplantation in children. This clonotype came up many times. Trimming took 2 bases from V and 2 from J, leaving 11 bases between them. The CDR3 has 14 amino acids. Germline-derived CDR1 and CDR2 are SGHRS and YFSETQ. The library targeted TCRbeta and was prepared with unique molecular identifiers. TCRdb re-derived calls from the PCR reads in MiXCR, one entry per CDR3 protein. Among 150,000 to 250,000 distinct CDR3 sequences listed, more than 12% were seen once. This TCR was sampled from a human donor who donated a stem cell graft to a child with acute lymphoblastic leukemia. This specimen consisted of PBMCs from the stem cell graft donor, obtained from the stem cell graft. The gene calls are TRBV5-1 and TRBJ2-7; D uncertain. CDR3 DNA sequence: TGCGCCAGCAGCTTAAAACTGGGGACCTACGAGCAGTACTTC. Encoded protein: CASSLKLGTYEQYF.